This T cell receptor (beta chain) derives from a study of blood T cell repertoires in COVID-19. Overall study: PBMCs, B-cell-depleted T cells, or T cells were the source of the cDNA or gDNA that made up the material.

Clinical history reported by participants formed the basis on which cohorts were assigned. Recovery meant two consecutive negative NP/OP PCR tests, professional clearance, or resolved symptoms. Methods used by the authors: For nucleated cells, counts were estimated from reference gene primer amplification. Sequencing used immunoSEQ multiplex PCR; TCRdb keeps in-frame clones, though not all of them. For V, J and clone size, that table is used; D and trimming come from the DNA. The profile shows fewer than 350,000 clones, around nine tenths of them singletons. This CDR3 is 15 amino acids long. Trimming removed 0 bases at V and 7 bases at J, with 16 bases between. Per germline, CDR1 SGHAT and CDR2 FQNNGV.

The sequence was collected from a man in his 60s who had recovered from COVID-19. V gene TRBV11-2 combines with J gene TRBJ2-7; tentatively, D is TRBD2 (5 bases). Source material: PBMCs or T cells enriched from blood (not recorded which). CDR3 region: CASSLEWASPGEQYF. CDR3 in DNA: TGTGCCAGCAGCTTAGAGTGGGCCTCACCGGGGGAGCAGTACTTC.